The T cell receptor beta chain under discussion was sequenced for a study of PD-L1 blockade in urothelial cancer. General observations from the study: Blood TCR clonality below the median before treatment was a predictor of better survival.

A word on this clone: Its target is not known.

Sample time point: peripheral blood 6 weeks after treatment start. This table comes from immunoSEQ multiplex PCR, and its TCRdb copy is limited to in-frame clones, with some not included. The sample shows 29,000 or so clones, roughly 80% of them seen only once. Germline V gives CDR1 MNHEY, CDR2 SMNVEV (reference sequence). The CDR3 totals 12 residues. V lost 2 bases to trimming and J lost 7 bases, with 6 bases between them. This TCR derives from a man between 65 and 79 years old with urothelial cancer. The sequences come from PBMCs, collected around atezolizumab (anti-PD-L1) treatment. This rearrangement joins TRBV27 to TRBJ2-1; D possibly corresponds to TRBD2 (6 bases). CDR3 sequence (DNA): TGTGCCAGCAGTTTAAGCGGGAATGAGCAGTTCTTC. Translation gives CASSLSGNEQFF.